This TCR beta chain was sequenced during a study of identical twins. TCRdb ran MiXCR on the 5' RACE reads and lists one entry per CDR3 protein. The sample holds around 1.7 million distinct CDR3 sequences; 32% are singletons and the top ten take around 0.25%. The ends were cut back, 2 bases at V and 2 bases at J, with 9 bases in the middle. The CDR3 runs 14 residues. Germline loops: CDR1 PRHDT, CDR2 FYEKMQ (reference sequence). The origin of this receptor is a newborn girl in good health. Sequenced material: cord blood. The V gene is TRBV13, the J gene TRBJ1-2; tentatively, D is TRBD1 (5 bases). The CDR3 bases are TGTGCCAGCAGCTTAATGACAGCAAACTATGGCTACACCTTC. Its translation is CASSLMTANYGYTF. Full variable domain (rest looked up from reference TRBV13 and TRBJ1-2): AAGVIQSPRHLIKEKRETATLKCYPIPRHDTVYWYQQGPGQDPQFLISFYEKMQSDKGSIPDRFSAQQFSDYHSELNMSSLELGDSALYFCASSLMTANYGYTFGSGTRLTVV.